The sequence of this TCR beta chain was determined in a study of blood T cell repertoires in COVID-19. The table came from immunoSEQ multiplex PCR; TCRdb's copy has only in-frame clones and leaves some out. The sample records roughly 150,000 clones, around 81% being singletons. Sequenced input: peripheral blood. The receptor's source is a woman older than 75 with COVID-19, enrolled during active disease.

The CDR3 loop reads CASSLLGLAATSTDTQYF. The CDR3 DNA sequence: TGTGCCAGCAGTTTGTTGGGACTAGCGGCTACTAGCACAGATACGCAGTATTTT. The chain joins TRBV28 to TRBJ2-3; 11 bases match TRBD2. Germline assignment: CDR1 MDHEN and CDR2 SYDVKM. The V segment lost 3 bases and the J segment 0 bases; nucleotides outside the gene matches: 8. The CDR3 contains 18 residues.